The 26 T cell receptor beta chains given below trace back to one sample, sequenced in a study of shared clonotypes between healthy human individuals. Produced via immunoSEQ multiplex PCR; TCRdb's table is partial and in-frame only. This table holds approximately 2.1 million clones, approximately 93% found once. The sample taken for sequencing was naive CD4+ T cells from PBMCs. Subset noted: CD45RA+ positively selected. The receptors come from a man younger than 35 in good health. Some clones in this sample may be carry-over from other donors' samples.

Written as DNA, the CDR3 is TGCGCCAGCAGCTTCGGTGGAGTTCACACAGATACGCAGTATTTT. Amino acid sequence: CASSFGGVHTDTQYF. The chain employs TRBV5-1 and TRBJ2-3; D not certain. CDR3 size: 15 residues. Per the germline V gene, CDR1 is SGHRS and CDR2 is YFSETQ. V gave up 2 bases and J gave up 2 bases, with 12 bases separating them.

This chain links TRBV4-1 with TRBJ2-3; D may be TRBD1 (6 bases). V lost 4 bases, J lost 0 bases, and 14 bases lay in between. This CDR3 is 16 amino acids long. CDR1 is MGHRA, CDR2 YSYEKL, per germline. CDR3 loop: CASSPRQDLSTDTQYF. The CDR3, as DNA: TGCGCCAGCAGCCCTAGACAGGATCTTAGCACAGATACGCAGTATTTT.

The J gene is TRBJ2-2, the V gene TRBV9; 9 bases agree with TRBD1. The germline V gene encodes CDR1 SGDLS and CDR2 YYNGEE. Losses at the gene ends were 3 bases for V and 4 bases for J; bases not matched to a gene: 4. The CDR3 extends over 15 amino acids. CDR3 sequence (DNA): TGTGCCAGCAGCGCGGGACAGGGCTTCACCGGGGAGCTGTTTTTT. Protein product: CASSAGQGFTGELFF.

The J gene is TRBJ2-3, the V gene TRBV5-1, with D possibly called TRBD1 or TRBD2 (6 bases each). This CDR3 has 19 residues. Germline CDR1 SGHRS, CDR2 YFSETQ. V lost 4 bases to trimming and J lost 6 bases, with 30 bases between them. This CDR3 is CASSLMGVGGTPEWDTQYF. CDR3 DNA: TGCGCCAGCAGCCTCATGGGGGTAGGCGGGACACCGGAATGGGATACGCAGTATTTT.

The chain recombines TRBV9 with TRBJ2-1; D may be TRBD1 (6 bases). Germline V gene sequence: CDR1 SGDLS, CDR2 YYNGEE. V was trimmed by 3 bases and J by 6 bases, leaving 13 bases between them. The CDR3 is made up of 14 amino acids. The chain's CDR3 is CASSARPGVNEQFF. CDR3 coding DNA: TGTGCCAGCAGCGCAAGACCAGGGGTCAATGAGCAGTTCTTC.

This chain links TRBV5-5 with TRBJ2-5, with no clear D. Germline V CDR1 and CDR2: SGHKS, YYEKEE (reference sequence). Trimming left V 4 bases short and J 5 bases short, with 12 bases between. This CDR3 is built from 13 residues. The CDR3 is CASSGLSSETQYF. The CDR3 DNA reads TGTGCCAGCAGCGGCTTGAGTTCGGAGACCCAGTACTTC.

The J gene is TRBJ2-7, the V gene TRBV29-1; no clear D. V was cut by 4 bases and J by 0 bases, with 10 bases left in between. The germline V gene encodes CDR1 SQVTM and CDR2 ANQGSEA. The CDR3 is 13 amino acids. CDR3 sequence: CSVVTGPSYEQYF. The DNA of the CDR3 is TGCAGCGTTGTGACGGGCCCCTCCTACGAGCAGTACTTC.

This clone has more than one count but fewer than ten. The V call is TRBV29-1, the J call TRBJ1-2; 7 nucleotides agree with TRBD1. The CDR3 has 11 amino acids. Looked up from germline, CDR1 is SQVTM and CDR2 is ANQGSEA. With 6 bases clipped from V and 6 bases from J, the junction kept 4 bases outside the gene matches. The CDR3 DNA sequence: TGCAGCGTGATCGACAGGGATGGCTACACCTTC. This sequence encodes CSVIDRDGYTF.

The chain carries TRBV2 and TRBJ1-1; 10 nucleotides agree with TRBD1. Germline CDR1 is SNHLY and CDR2 is FYNNEI. The CDR3 has 17 residues. With 8 bases clipped from V and 0 bases from J, the junction kept 12 bases outside the gene matches. The CDR3 loop reads CASVFGGTGDVNTEAFF. Written as DNA, the CDR3 is TGTGCCAGCGTATTCGGCGGGACAGGGGATGTGAACACTGAAGCTTTCTTT.

V usage is TRBV15 and J usage is TRBJ1-5; 9 nucleotides agree with TRBD1. Germline trimming cut 7 bases from V and 4 bases from J; bases unmatched to any gene: 5. The germline V gene has CDR1 LNHNV and CDR2 YYDKDF (reference sequence). The CDR3 loop spans 14 amino acids. Written as DNA, the CDR3 is TGTGCCACCACCGCGGACAGGGGAAATCAGCCCCAGCATTTT. The encoded protein is CATTADRGNQPQHF.

This chain links TRBV2 with TRBJ2-6; D unclear. This CDR3 comprises 14 residues. Looked up from germline, CDR1 is SNHLY and CDR2 is FYNNEI. Trimming removed 8 bases at V and 0 bases at J, with 8 bases between. CDR3 residues: CASRAASGANVLTF. DNA of the CDR3: TGTGCCAGCCGCGCGGCCTCTGGGGCCAACGTCCTGACTTTC.

This clone appeared once. In the same sample, other DNA sequences code for this CDR3. The chain couples TRBV7-3 to TRBJ2-5; no clear D. This CDR3 spans 13 amino acids. The V and J ends lost 3 bases and 2 bases respectively, with 7 bases between them. Germline V CDR1 and CDR2: SGHTA, FQGTGA. DNA for the CDR3: TGTGCCAGCAGCTTCTCGGCACAAGAGACCCAGTACTTC. It translates to CASSFSAQETQYF.

Worth noting for this clone: The same CDR3 also results from other DNA sequences found in this sample. J is TRBJ1-1 and V is TRBV18; perhaps TRBD1 as D (6 bases). CDR1 is KGHSH and CDR2 is LQKENI in the germline V gene. The ends were cut back, 3 bases at V and 4 bases at J, with 9 bases in the middle. The CDR3 sequence is 13 residues long. The CDR3 DNA follows: TGTGCCAGCTCACCGTCAGGGGTCACTGAAGCTTTCTTT. Residues: CASSPSGVTEAFF.

This chain connects TRBV11-2 to TRBJ2-1, with 8 bases aligning to TRBD2. Germline V gives CDR1 SGHAT, CDR2 FQNNGV. J gave up 6 bases and V 5 bases, and 12 bases lay outside the gene matches. This CDR3 is 16 amino acids long. The CDR3 DNA reads as TGTGCCAGCAGCGCTGAGGGAGTAGCGGGATTCAATGAGCAGTTCTTC. Protein: CASSAEGVAGFNEQFF.

This chain uses TRBV6-5 with TRBJ2-7; TRBD2 matches at 9 bases. The CDR3 is made up of 16 amino acids. The V segment lost 0 bases and the J segment 4 bases; nucleotides outside the gene matches: 7. CDR1 is MNHEY and CDR2 is SVGAGI in the germline V gene. CDR3 DNA: TGTGCCAGCAGTTACTCGATGGGCGGGGGGGGTTACGAGCAGTACTTC. Its protein is CASSYSMGGGGYEQYF.

This clone was seen just once. CDR3 coding DNA: TGTGCCACCAGCGGGGTCCAGACCTATAGCAATCAGCCCCAGCATTTT. Translating gives CATSGVQTYSNQPQHF. The rearrangement joins TRBV15 to TRBJ1-5, with D uncertain. The CDR3 is 16 residues long. Germline-derived CDR1 and CDR2 are LNHNV and YYDKDF (reference sequence). V lost 5 bases and J 0 bases, leaving 14 bases between the germline ends.

This clone was counted once. V is TRBV13 and J is TRBJ2-4; D is perhaps TRBD2 (6 bases). The CDR3 runs to 15 residues. Germline V lookup: CDR1 PRHDT, CDR2 FYEKMQ (reference sequence). The V gene lost 5 bases and the J gene lost 2 bases, with 13 bases spanning the gap. CDR3 amino acids: CASSINRDSKNIQYF. The DNA of the CDR3 is TGTGCCAGCAGCATCAACCGGGACTCCAAAAACATTCAGTACTTC. The whole variable domain, filled in from reference TRBV13 and TRBJ2-4, reads AAGVIQSPRHLIKEKRETATLKCYPIPRHDTVYWYQQGPGQDPQFLISFYEKMQSDKGSIPDRFSAQQFSDYHSELNMSSLELGDSALYFCASSINRDSKNIQYFGAGTRLSVL.

The chain employs TRBV5-1 and TRBJ1-4, with 8 bases lining up with TRBD1. The germline V gene has CDR1 SGHRS and CDR2 YFSETQ. The CDR3 is 14 residues long. Unmatched junction bases numbered 9, after V lost 7 bases and J lost 7 bases. In DNA, the CDR3 is TGCGCCAGCGGACAGACAGGGGTTGGTGAAAAACTGTTTTTT. Its protein product is CASGQTGVGEKLFF. The variable domain in full, with the rest retrieved from reference TRBV5-1 and TRBJ1-4, is KAGVTQTPRYLIKTRGQQVTLSCSPISGHRSVSWYQQTPGQGLQFLFEYFSETQRNKGNFPGRFSGRQFSNSRSEMNVSTLELGDSALYLCASGQTGVGEKLFFGSGTQLSVL.

The CDR3 is CASSPRQGEAETQYF. DNA for the CDR3: TGTGCCAGCAGCCCTCGACAGGGAGAGGCAGAGACCCAGTACTTC. The chain couples TRBV7-7 to TRBJ2-5, with 7 bases fitting TRBD1. The germline V gene encodes CDR1 SSHAT and CDR2 FNYEAQ (reference sequence). The junction had 10 bases not matched to a gene; V was cut back by 5 bases and J by 4 bases. There are 15 residues in the CDR3.

This clone has a single count. This chain connects TRBV6-1 to TRBJ1-1; D not certain. Germline V gene lookup returns CDR1 MNHNS and CDR2 SASEGT. This CDR3 comprises 15 residues. V shed 6 bases and J shed 4 bases, with 18 bases lying between them. CDR3: CASSPIGGSGTEAFF. The CDR3, as DNA: TGTGCCAGCAGCCCCATCGGCGGGTCCGGCACTGAAGCTTTCTTT.

For this clone: The same CDR3 can be traced to other DNA sequences in this sample. The V gene is TRBV18, the J gene TRBJ1-1, with D perhaps matching TRBD1 (5 bases). CDR1 and CDR2 from the germline V gene are KGHSH and LQKENI. V was pared by 6 bases and J by 1 base, with 15 bases between. The CDR3 has 15 residues. Here the CDR3 DNA reads TGTGCCAGCTCCTTATTAGGGCAGGGGAACACTGAAGCTTTCTTT. Translation: CASSLLGQGNTEAFF.

The gene calls are TRBV11-2 and TRBJ2-1, with 8 bases identical to TRBD1. This CDR3 region has 15 residues. V dropped 3 bases and J dropped 8; count of bases not matched to a gene: 9. Germline CDR1 reads SGHAT; CDR2 reads FQNNGV. The CDR3 sequence is CASSFRGQGFDEQFF. CDR3 coding DNA: TGTGCCAGCAGCTTTAGAGGACAGGGTTTCGATGAGCAGTTCTTC.

The chain links TRBV28 to TRBJ2-7; no firm D call. Trimming stripped 2 bases from V and 4 bases from J, with 9 bases between. Per germline, CDR1 MDHEN and CDR2 SYDVKM. The CDR3 is made up of 13 amino acids. CDR3 nucleotide sequence: TGTGCCAGCAGTTTACAATCTCGATACGAGCAGTACTTC. Amino acid sequence: CASSLQSRYEQYF. The variable domain in full, completed from reference TRBV28 and TRBJ2-7, reads DVKVTQSSRYLVKRTGEKVFLECVQDMDHENMFWYRQDPGLGLRLIYFSYDVKMKEKGDIPEGYSVSREKKERFSLILESASTNQTSMYLCASSLQSRYEQYFGPGTRLTVT.

The V gene is TRBV18, the J gene TRBJ1-5, with D perhaps matching TRBD1 (5 bases). CDR1 and CDR2 from the germline V gene are KGHSH and LQKENI. The CDR3 consists of 15 residues. Trimming shortened V by 4 bases and J by 7 bases, and 17 bases separated the two germline ends. The CDR3 reads CASSLSEGSGQPQHF. The CDR3 coding sequence is TGTGCCAGCTCACTCAGCGAGGGGTCCGGGCAGCCCCAGCATTTT.

This clone was detected a few times. The chain is built from TRBV29-1 and TRBJ2-7; 10 bases map to TRBD2. The CDR3 sequence is 14 residues long. CDR1 and CDR2 from the germline V gene are SQVTM and ANQGSEA. The V segment lost 2 bases and the J segment 6 bases; nucleotides outside the gene matches: 7. In DNA, the CDR3 is TGCAGCGTTGAATCTAGCGGGAGAGGGCTCGAGCAGTACTTC. It is translated as CSVESSGRGLEQYF.

V is TRBV15 and J is TRBJ1-2; 7 nucleotides match TRBD1. Germline V gene sequence: CDR1 LNHNV, CDR2 YYDKDF (reference sequence). With 0 bases clipped from V and 7 bases from J, the junction kept 11 bases outside the gene matches. This CDR3 region has 16 residues. In DNA, the CDR3 is TGTGCCACCAGCAGAGATACAGGCGACAGGGCCCGTGGCTACACCTTC. Its translation is CATSRDTGDRARGYTF. The full variable domain, completed using reference TRBV15 and TRBJ1-2, is DAMVIQNPRYQVTQFGKPVTLSCSQTLNHNVMYWYQQKSSQAPKLLFHYYDKDFNNEADTPDNFQSRRPNTSFCFLDIRSPGLGDTAMYLCATSRDTGDRARGYTFGSGTRLTVV.